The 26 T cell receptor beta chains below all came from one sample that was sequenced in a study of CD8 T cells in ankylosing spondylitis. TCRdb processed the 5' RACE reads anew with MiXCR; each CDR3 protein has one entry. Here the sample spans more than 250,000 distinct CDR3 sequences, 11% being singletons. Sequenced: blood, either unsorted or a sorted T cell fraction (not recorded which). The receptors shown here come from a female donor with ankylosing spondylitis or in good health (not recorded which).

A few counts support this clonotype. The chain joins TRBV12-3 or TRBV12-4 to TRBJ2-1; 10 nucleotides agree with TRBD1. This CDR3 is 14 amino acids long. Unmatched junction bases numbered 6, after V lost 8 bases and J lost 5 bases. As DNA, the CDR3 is TGTGCCAGCCAATGGGGACAGGGGAACAATGAGCAGTTCTTC. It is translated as CASQWGQGNNEQFF.

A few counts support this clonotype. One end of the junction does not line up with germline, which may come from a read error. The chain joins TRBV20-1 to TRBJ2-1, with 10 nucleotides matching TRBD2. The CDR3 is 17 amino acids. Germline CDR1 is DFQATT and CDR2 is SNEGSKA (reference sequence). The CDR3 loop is CCAILASGRTFYNEQFF. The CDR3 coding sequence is TGCTGTGCTATATTGGCTAGCGGGAGAACATTCTACAATGAGCAGTTCTTC.

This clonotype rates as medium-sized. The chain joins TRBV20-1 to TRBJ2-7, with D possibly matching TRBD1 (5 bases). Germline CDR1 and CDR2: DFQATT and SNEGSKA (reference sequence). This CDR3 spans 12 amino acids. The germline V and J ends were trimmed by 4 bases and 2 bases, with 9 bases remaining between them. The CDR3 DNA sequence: TGCAGTGCTAAGGGGTCTCCCTACGAGCAGTACTTC. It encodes CSAKGSPYEQYF.

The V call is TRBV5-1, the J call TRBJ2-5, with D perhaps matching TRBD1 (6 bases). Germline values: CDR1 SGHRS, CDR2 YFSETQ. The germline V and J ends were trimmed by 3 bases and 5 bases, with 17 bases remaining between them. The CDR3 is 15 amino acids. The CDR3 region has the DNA TGCGCCAGCAGCTACGACCGGACAGTCCTTGAGACCCAGTACTTC. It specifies CASSYDRTVLETQYF. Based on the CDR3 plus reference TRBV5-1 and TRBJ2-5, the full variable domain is KAGVTQTPRYLIKTRGQQVTLSCSPISGHRSVSWYQQTPGQGLQFLFEYFSETQRNKGNFPGRFSGRQFSNSRSEMNVSTLELGDSALYLCASSYDRTVLETQYFGPGTRLLVL.

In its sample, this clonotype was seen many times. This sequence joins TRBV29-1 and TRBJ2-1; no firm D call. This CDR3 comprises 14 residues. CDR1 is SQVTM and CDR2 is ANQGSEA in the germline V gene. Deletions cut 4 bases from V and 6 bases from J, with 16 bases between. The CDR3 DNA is TGCAGCGTTGTTGTCTACGACACCCTCAATGAGCAGTTCTTC. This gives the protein CSVVVYDTLNEQFF.

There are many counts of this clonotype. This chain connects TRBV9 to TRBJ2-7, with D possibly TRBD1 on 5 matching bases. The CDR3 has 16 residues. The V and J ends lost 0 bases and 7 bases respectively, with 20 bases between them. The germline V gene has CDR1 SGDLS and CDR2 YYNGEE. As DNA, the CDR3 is TGTGCCAGCAGCGTAGATCCTACGACAGCCCTTTTAGAGCAGTACTTC. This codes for CASSVDPTTALLEQYF.

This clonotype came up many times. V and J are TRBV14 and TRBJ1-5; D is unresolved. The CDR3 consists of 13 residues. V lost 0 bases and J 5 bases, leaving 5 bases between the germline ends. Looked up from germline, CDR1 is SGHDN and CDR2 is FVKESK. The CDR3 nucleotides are TGTGCCAGCAGCCAAGACTTGGATCAGCCCCAGCATTTT. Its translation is CASSQDLDQPQHF.

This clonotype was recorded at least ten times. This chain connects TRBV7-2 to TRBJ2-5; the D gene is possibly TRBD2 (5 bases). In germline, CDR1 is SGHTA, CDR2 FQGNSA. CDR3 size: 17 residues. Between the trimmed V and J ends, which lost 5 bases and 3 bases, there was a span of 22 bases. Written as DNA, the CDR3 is TGTGCCAGCAGCGCCGATGGAGGATGGACGTACAAAGAGACCCAGTACTTC. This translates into CASSADGGWTYKETQYF.

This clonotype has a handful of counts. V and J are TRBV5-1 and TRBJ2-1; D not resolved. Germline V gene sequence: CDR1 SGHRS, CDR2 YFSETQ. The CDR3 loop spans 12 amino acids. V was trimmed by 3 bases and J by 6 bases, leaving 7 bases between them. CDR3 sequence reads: CASSYTTNEQFF. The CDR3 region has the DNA TGCGCCAGCAGCTATACCACCAATGAGCAGTTCTTC.

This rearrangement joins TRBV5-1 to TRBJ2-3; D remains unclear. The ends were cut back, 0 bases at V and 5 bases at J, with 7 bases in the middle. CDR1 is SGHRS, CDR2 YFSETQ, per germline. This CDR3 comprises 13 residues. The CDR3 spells CASSLDFGDTQYF. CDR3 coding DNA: TGCGCCAGCAGCTTGGACTTCGGAGATACGCAGTATTTT.

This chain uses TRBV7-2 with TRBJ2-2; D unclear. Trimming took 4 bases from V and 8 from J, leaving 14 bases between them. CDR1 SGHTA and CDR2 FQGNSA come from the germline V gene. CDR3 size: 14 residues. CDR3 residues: CASSSQPPPGELFF. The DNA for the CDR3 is TGTGCCAGCAGCTCCCAGCCTCCCCCAGGGGAGCTGTTTTTT.

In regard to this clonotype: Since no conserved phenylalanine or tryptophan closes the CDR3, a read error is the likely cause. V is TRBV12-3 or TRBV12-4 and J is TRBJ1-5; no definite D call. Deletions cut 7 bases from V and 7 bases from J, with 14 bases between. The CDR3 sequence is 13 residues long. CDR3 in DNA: TGTGCCAGCACCGCTCGCGCCGGCCAGCCCCAGCATTCT. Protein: CASTARAGQPQHS.

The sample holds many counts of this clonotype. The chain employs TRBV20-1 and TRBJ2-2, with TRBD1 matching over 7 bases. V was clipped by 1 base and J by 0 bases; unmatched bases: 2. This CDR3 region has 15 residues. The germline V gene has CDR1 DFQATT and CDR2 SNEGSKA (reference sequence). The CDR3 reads CSARAGGANTGELFF. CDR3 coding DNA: TGCAGTGCTAGAGCAGGGGGAGCGAACACCGGGGAGCTGTTTTTT.

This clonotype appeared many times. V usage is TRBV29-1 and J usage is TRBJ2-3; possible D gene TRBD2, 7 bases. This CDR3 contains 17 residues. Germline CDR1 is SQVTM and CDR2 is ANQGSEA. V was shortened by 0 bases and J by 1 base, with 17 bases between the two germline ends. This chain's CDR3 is CSVEDLIGGVRTDTQYF. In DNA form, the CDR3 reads TGCAGCGTTGAAGATCTCATAGGGGGGGTCCGCACAGATACGCAGTATTTT.

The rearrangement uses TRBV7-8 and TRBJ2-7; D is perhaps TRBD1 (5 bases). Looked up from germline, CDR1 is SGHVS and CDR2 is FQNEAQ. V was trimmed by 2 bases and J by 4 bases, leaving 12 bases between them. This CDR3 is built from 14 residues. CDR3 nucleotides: TGTGCCAGCAGCTTAAAGCCCAGGGTGTACGAGCAGTACTTC. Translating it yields CASSLKPRVYEQYF. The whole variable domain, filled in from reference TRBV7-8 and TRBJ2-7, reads GAGVSQSPRYKVAKRGQDVALRCDPISGHVSLFWYQQALGQGPEFLTYFQNEAQLDKSGLPSDRFFAERPEGSVSTLKIQRTQQEDSAVYLCASSLKPRVYEQYFGPGTRLTVT.

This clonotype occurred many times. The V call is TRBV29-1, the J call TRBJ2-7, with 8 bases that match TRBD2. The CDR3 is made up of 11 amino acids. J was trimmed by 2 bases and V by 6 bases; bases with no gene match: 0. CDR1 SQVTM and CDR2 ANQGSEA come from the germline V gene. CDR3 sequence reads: CSVGRAYEQYF. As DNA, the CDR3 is TGCAGCGTCGGGAGGGCCTACGAGCAGTACTTC.

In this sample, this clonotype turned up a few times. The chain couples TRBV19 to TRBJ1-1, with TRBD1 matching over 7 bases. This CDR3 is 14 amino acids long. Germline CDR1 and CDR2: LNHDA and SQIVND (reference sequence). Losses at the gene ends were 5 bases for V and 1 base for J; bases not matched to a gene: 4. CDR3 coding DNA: TGTGCCAGTAGTGACAGGGCGGCGAACACTGAAGCTTTCTTT. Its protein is CASSDRAANTEAFF. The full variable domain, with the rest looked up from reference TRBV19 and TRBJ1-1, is DGGITQSPKYLFRKEGQNVTLSCEQNLNHDAMYWYRQDPGQGLRLIYYSQIVNDFQKGDIAEGYSVSREKKESFPLTVTSAQKNPTAFYLCASSDRAANTEAFFGQGTRLTVV.

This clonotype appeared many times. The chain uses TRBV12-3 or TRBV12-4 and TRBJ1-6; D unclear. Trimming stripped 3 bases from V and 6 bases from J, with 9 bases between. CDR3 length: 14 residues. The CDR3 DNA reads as TGTGCCAGCAGTTTGAATACGGGTAATTCACCCCTCCACTTT. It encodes CASSLNTGNSPLHF.

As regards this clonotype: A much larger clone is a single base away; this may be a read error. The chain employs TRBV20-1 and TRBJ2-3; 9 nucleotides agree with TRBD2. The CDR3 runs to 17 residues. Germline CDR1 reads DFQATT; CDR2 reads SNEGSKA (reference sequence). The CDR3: CCASGIGAAGSTDTQYF. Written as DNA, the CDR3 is TGCTGTGCTAGCGGGATTGGGGCAGCGGGGAGCACAGATACGCAGTATTTT.

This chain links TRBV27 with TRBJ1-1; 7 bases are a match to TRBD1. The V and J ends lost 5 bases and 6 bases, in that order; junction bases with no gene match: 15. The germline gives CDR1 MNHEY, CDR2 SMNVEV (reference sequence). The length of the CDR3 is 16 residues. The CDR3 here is CASSPTSPTGRSEAFF. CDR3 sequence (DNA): TGTGCCAGCAGTCCCACCTCCCCGACAGGGAGGTCTGAAGCTTTCTTT.

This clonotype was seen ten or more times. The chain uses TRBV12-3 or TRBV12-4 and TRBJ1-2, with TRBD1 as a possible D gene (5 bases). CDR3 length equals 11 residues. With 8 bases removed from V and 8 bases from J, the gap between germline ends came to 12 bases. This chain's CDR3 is CASGSAGGYTF. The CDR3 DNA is TGTGCCAGCGGGTCTGCAGGGGGCTACACCTTC.

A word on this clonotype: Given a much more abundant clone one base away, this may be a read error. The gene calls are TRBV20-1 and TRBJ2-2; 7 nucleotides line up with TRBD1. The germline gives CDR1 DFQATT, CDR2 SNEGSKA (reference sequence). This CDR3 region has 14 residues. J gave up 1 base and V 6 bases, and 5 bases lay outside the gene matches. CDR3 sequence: CSASDRRNTGELFF. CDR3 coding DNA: TGCAGTGCCTCGGACAGGAGGAACACCGGGGAGCTGTTTTTT.

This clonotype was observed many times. The CDR3 region has the DNA TGTGCCAGCAGCTTTACCGGGACAGGGGTTACCGGGGAGCTGTTTTTT. It specifies CASSFTGTGVTGELFF. The J gene is TRBJ2-2, the V gene TRBV7-9; 10 nucleotides line up with TRBD1. The J segment lost 5 bases and the V segment lost 3 bases, leaving 6 bases of the junction unmatched. CDR1 SEHNR and CDR2 FQNEAQ come from the germline V gene (reference sequence). The CDR3 is 16 amino acids.

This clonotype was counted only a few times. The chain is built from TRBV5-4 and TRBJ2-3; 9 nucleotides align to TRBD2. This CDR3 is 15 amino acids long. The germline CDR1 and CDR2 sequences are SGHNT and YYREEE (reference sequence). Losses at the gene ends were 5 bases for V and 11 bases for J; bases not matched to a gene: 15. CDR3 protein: CASRPGSGGPIEQYF. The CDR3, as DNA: TGTGCCAGCAGACCCGGTAGCGGGGGCCCCATCGAGCAGTATTTT.

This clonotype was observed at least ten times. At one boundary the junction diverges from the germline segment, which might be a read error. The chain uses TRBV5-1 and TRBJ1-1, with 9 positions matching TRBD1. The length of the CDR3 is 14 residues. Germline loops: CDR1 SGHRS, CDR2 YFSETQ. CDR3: CASSDRGIVSEALF. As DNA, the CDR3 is TGCGCCAGCAGCGACAGGGGGATCGTCTCTGAAGCTCTCTTT.

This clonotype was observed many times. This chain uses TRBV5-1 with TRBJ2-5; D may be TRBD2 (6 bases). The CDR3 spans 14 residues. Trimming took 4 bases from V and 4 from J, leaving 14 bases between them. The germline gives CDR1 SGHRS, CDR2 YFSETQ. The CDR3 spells CASSTDQGGETQYF. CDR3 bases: TGCGCCAGCAGCACGGACCAGGGAGGAGAGACCCAGTACTTC.